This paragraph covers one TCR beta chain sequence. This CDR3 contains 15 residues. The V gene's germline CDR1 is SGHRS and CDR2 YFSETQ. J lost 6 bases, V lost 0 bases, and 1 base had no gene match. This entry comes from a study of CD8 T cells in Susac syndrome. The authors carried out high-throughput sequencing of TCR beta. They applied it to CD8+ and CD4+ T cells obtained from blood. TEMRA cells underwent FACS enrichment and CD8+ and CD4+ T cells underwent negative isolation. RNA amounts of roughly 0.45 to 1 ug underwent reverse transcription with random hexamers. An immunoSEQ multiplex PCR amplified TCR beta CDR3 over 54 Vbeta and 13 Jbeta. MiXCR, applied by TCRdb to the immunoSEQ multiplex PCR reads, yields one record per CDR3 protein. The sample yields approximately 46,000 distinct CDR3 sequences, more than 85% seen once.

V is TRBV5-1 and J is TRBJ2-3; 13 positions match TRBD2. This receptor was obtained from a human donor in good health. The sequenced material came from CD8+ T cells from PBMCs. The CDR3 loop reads CASSLELAGGDTQYF. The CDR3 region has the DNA TGCGCCAGCAGCTTGGAACTAGCGGGAGGGGATACGCAGTATTTT.